Listed here is a single T cell receptor (beta chain). 13 Jbeta primers and 60 Vbeta primers were used for the PCR. This table comes from immunoSEQ multiplex PCR, and its TCRdb copy is limited to in-frame clones, with some not included. Of 95,000 to 150,000 clones listed, over 70% are singletons. The data were obtained in a study of cytomegalovirus exposure and HLA in healthy donors. Germline CDR1 and CDR2: LNHDA and SQIVND (reference sequence). Trimming stripped 1 base from V and 3 bases from J, with 22 bases between. This CDR3 has 19 residues. Sequencing was carried out using PBMCs. The TCR sequence derives from a man younger than 35 in good health and CMV-seropositive. The genes are TRBV19 and TRBJ1-5, with D tentatively TRBD1 (5 bases). CDR3 nucleotide sequence: TGTGCCAGTAGTATAGGTCTTCGGCAGGGATCGATATACAATCAGCCCCAGCATTTT. It specifies CASSIGLRQGSIYNQPQHF.